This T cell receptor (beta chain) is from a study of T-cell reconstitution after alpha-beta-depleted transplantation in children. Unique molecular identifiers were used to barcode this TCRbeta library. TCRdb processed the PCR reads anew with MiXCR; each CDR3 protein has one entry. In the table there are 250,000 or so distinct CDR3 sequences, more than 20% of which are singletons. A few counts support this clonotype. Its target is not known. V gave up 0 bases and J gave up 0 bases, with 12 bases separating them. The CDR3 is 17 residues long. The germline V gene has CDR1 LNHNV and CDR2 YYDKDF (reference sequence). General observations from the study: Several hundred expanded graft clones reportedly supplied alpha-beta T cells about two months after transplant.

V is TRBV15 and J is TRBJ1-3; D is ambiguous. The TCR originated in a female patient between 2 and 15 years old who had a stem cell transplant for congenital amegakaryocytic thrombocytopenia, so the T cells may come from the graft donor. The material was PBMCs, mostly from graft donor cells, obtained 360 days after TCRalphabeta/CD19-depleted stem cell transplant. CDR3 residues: CATSREQSPSSGNTIYF. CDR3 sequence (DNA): TGTGCCACCAGCAGAGAGCAAAGCCCGAGCTCTGGAAACACCATATATTTT. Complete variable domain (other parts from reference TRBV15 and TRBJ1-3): DAMVIQNPRYQVTQFGKPVTLSCSQTLNHNVMYWYQQKSSQAPKLLFHYYDKDFNNEADTPDNFQSRRPNTSFCFLDIRSPGLGDTAMYLCATSREQSPSSGNTIYFGEGSWLTVV.